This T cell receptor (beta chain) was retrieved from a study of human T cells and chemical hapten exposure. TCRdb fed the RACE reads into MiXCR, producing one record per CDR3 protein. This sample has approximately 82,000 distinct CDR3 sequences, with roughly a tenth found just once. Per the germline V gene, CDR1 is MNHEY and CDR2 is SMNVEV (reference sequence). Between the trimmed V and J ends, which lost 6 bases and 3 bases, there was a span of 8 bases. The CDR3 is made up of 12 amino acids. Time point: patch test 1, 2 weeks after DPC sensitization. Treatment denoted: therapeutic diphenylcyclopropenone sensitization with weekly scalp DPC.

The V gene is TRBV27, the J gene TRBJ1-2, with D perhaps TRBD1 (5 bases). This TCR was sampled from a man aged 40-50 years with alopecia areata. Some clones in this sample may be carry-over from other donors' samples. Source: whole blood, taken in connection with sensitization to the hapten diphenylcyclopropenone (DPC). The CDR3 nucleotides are TGTGCCAGCAGGGGGGATTACTATGGCTACACCTTC. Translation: CASRGDYYGYTF.